Each of the 21 T cell receptor beta chains below was sequenced from the same sample in a study of T cells in Graves' hyperthyroidism and ophthalmopathy. Amplified regions were TCR beta CDR3 sequences from RNA transcripts. First-round RT-PCR of the TCR CDR3 relied on the HTBI primer set. TCRdb used MiXCR to reprocess the multiplex PCR reads, holding one entry per CDR3 protein. The repertoire holds some 570,000 distinct CDR3 sequences, with approximately 15% as singletons. The sample was blood. These receptors were collected from a woman younger than 30 with Graves' ophthalmopathy.

V usage is TRBV6-1 and J usage is TRBJ1-1, with D perhaps matching TRBD1 (6 bases). The germline CDR1 and CDR2 sequences are MNHNS and SASEGT. CDR3 length: 13 residues. Trimming removed 7 bases from V and 4 bases from J, with 13 bases in between. CDR3: CASNQGLGTEAFF. In nucleotides, the CDR3 is TGTGCCAGCAATCAGGGGCTGGGCACTGAAGCTTTCTTT.

Only a few counts were recorded for this clonotype. This rearrangement joins TRBV4-3 to TRBJ2-2; D tentatively reads TRBD1 or TRBD2 (5 bases each). This CDR3 contains 15 residues. V lost 1 base and J lost 7, with 13 bases in between. Germline V gene data show CDR1 as LGHNA and CDR2 as YSLEER. The CDR3 nucleotides are TGCGCCAGCAGCCAAGCGGGGCTAGATGGCGGGGAGCTGTTTTTT. Amino acid sequence: CASSQAGLDGGELFF.

Notes on this clonotype: This sequence may be a read error, since a much larger clone differs from it by one base. The gene calls are TRBV7-3 and TRBJ2-3; D remains ambiguous. The ends were cut back, 7 bases at V and 1 base at J, with 9 bases in the middle. This CDR3 is built from 13 residues. Germline V gene data show CDR1 as SGHTA and CDR2 as FQGTGA. The CDR3, as DNA: TGTGCCAGCAAATCTACTGGCACAGATACGCAGTATTTT. Translating it yields CASKSTGTDTQYF.

There are many counts of this clonotype. DNA of the CDR3: TGTGCCAGCAGTGAAGGGGCTGGGACAGGGAGGGACATTCAGTACTTC. The encoded protein is CASSEGAGTGRDIQYF. The rearrangement uses TRBV2 and TRBJ2-4; 9 nucleotides agree with TRBD1. The germline gives CDR1 SNHLY, CDR2 FYNNEI. The junction had 9 bases not matched to a gene; V was cut back by 1 base and J by 8 bases. This CDR3 has 16 amino acids.

This clonotype was counted between two and nine times. The chain couples TRBV9 to TRBJ1-1, with 9 bases identical to TRBD1. After removal of 4 bases from V and 2 bases from J, the junction contained 6 bases not matched to a gene. This CDR3 contains 15 residues. The V gene's germline CDR1 is SGDLS and CDR2 YYNGEE. For the CDR3, the DNA is TGTGCCAGCAGCCAGGGACAGGGCTACAACACTGAAGCTTTCTTT. Translation gives CASSQGQGYNTEAFF.

V usage is TRBV19 and J usage is TRBJ2-2, with D uncertain. This CDR3 has 12 amino acids. Trimming stripped 7 bases from V and 3 bases from J, with 6 bases between. Germline CDR1 LNHDA, CDR2 SQIVND (reference sequence). CDR3 protein: CASNGYTGELFF. For the CDR3, the DNA is TGTGCCAGTAATGGTTACACCGGGGAGCTGTTTTTT.

This clonotype has ten or more counts. This chain links TRBV30 with TRBJ1-2; a possible D gene is TRBD1 (5 bases). The germline gives CDR1 GTSNPN, CDR2 SVGIG (reference sequence). Trimming removed 2 bases from V and 4 bases from J, with 17 bases in between. The CDR3 runs 15 residues. The CDR3 nucleotides are TGTGCCTGGAGTCCTAACAGAGGAGGGGTCTATGGCTACACCTTC. It specifies CAWSPNRGGVYGYTF. Combining the CDR3 with reference TRBV30 and TRBJ1-2 gives the whole variable domain SQTIHQWPATLVQPVGSPLSLECTVEGTSNPNLYWYRQAAGRGLQLLFYSVGIGQISSEVPQNLSASRPQDRQFILSSKKLLLSDSGFYLCAWSPNRGGVYGYTFGSGTRLTVV.

This clonotype was picked up many times. The chain joins TRBV4-1 to TRBJ2-5; D call uncertain. Trimming pared 3 bases from V and 5 bases from J, leaving 10 bases between. This CDR3 has 13 amino acids. The germline V gene encodes CDR1 MGHRA and CDR2 YSYEKL. CDR3 amino acids: CASSQLVGETQYF. The CDR3 coding sequence is TGCGCCAGCAGCCAGCTAGTTGGGGAGACCCAGTACTTC.

In its sample, this clonotype was seen a few times. The chain recombines TRBV20-1 with TRBJ1-2; D is ambiguous. V lost 7 bases and J 6 bases, leaving 18 bases between the germline ends. The CDR3 loop spans 13 amino acids. CDR1 and CDR2 (germline): DFQATT, SNEGSKA (reference sequence). CDR3 DNA: TGCAGTGTTGCGAAGGGAGGTCCTGATGGCTACACCTTC. Translation: CSVAKGGPDGYTF.

In this sample, this clonotype turned up many times. The chain employs TRBV2 and TRBJ2-1; a weak D match, TRBD2 (6 bases). CDR1 is SNHLY and CDR2 is FYNNEI in the germline V gene. CDR3 length equals 15 residues. V lost 7 bases to trimming and J lost 7 bases, with 20 bases between them. CDR3 protein: CASTNSPGTSNEQFF. The CDR3 DNA reads as TGTGCCAGCACCAACTCCCCCGGGACTTCGAATGAGCAGTTCTTC.

This clonotype came up many times. J is TRBJ2-7 and V is TRBV28; D gene ambiguous. Germline values: CDR1 MDHEN, CDR2 SYDVKM. CDR3 length: 16 residues. Trimming cost V 1 base and J 0 bases, with 13 bases left between them. This CDR3 is CASSLYDGLISYEQYF. The DNA for the CDR3 is TGTGCCAGCAGTTTATACGACGGGCTGATCTCCTACGAGCAGTACTTC.

The table lists this clonotype with a few counts. A much larger clone is a single base away; this may be a read error. The chain is built from TRBV28 and TRBJ1-1; no firm D call. The length of the CDR3 is 16 residues. CDR1 is MDHEN, CDR2 SYDVKM, per germline. V lost 2 bases and J 4 bases, leaving 17 bases between the germline ends. CDR3 protein: CASSLVSGPMSTEAFF. CDR3 sequence (DNA): TGTGCCAGCAGTTTAGTATCAGGACCCATGAGCACTGAAGCTTTCTTT.

This clonotype was seen ten or more times. The chain has TRBV20-1 and TRBJ2-7; TRBD2 aligns across 11 bases. V lost 6 bases and J lost 0; bases outside the gene matches: 4. There are 14 residues in the CDR3. Looked up from germline, CDR1 is DFQATT and CDR2 is SNEGSKA (reference sequence). CDR3 nucleotides: TGCAGTGCCGCGACTAGCGGGAACTCCTACGAGCAGTACTTC. This gives the protein CSAATSGNSYEQYF.

The sample holds many counts of this clonotype. The chain combines TRBV20-1 with TRBJ2-7; tentatively, D is TRBD2 (6 bases). Germline V gene sequence: CDR1 DFQATT, CDR2 SNEGSKA (reference sequence). The V and J ends lost 5 bases and 2 bases respectively, with 13 bases between them. This CDR3 has 13 residues. The CDR3 loop reads CSAGTRGTYEQYF. The CDR3 bases are TGCAGTGCTGGTACCCGCGGGACCTACGAGCAGTACTTC.

The genes are TRBV9 and TRBJ2-2; D not resolved. The germline V gene has CDR1 SGDLS and CDR2 YYNGEE. Trimming left V 0 bases short and J 1 base short, with 10 bases between. The CDR3 extends over 16 amino acids. The CDR3 bases are TGTGCCAGCAGCGTAGGAAGTCCGTTGAACACCGGGGAGCTGTTTTTT. It codes for CASSVGSPLNTGELFF.

This clonotype was observed a handful of times. The chain recombines TRBV14 with TRBJ1-2; D remains unclear. This CDR3 is built from 13 residues. V lost 1 base, J lost 5 bases, and 8 bases lay in between. CDR1 SGHDN and CDR2 FVKESK come from the germline V gene. The CDR3 reads CASSQVGIYGYTF. CDR3 bases: TGTGCCAGCAGCCAAGTGGGCATATATGGCTACACCTTC.

This clonotype was found a few times. V is TRBV4-1 and J is TRBJ2-7, with D perhaps TRBD1 (5 bases). The germline CDR1 and CDR2 sequences are MGHRA and YSYEKL. The CDR3 covers 15 residues. Trimming removed 6 bases at V and 0 bases at J, with 15 bases between. The CDR3 coding sequence is TGCGCCAGCAGTCGGACATATATCAGCTCCTACGAGCAGTACTTC. It yields the protein CASSRTYISSYEQYF.

This clonotype was seen repeatedly, ten times or more. The V gene is TRBV6-1, the J gene TRBJ1-1, with TRBD1 matching over 9 bases. Germline lookup yields CDR1 MNHNS and CDR2 SASEGT. The junction had 3 bases not matched to a gene; V was cut back by 4 bases and J by 3 bases. The CDR3 sequence is 14 residues long. This chain's CDR3 is CASSARTGDTEAFF. CDR3 nucleotides: TGTGCCAGCAGTGCTCGGACAGGGGACACTGAAGCTTTCTTT.

This chain connects TRBV9 to TRBJ2-5, with 8 bases fitting TRBD2. J gave up 3 bases and V 0 bases, and 7 bases lay outside the gene matches. Germline V gene sequence: CDR1 SGDLS, CDR2 YYNGEE. CDR3 length: 16 amino acids. The CDR3 coding sequence is TGTGCCAGCAGCGTAGGGCTAGCGGGCCCTGAAGAGACCCAGTACTTC. This encodes CASSVGLAGPEETQYF.

This clonotype has a count of ten or more. This rearrangement joins TRBV6-5 to TRBJ2-5; 9 bases agree with TRBD2. The germline gives CDR1 MNHEY, CDR2 SVGAGI. This CDR3 contains 13 residues. V lost 0 bases to trimming and J lost 9 bases; unmatched junction nucleotides: 2. CDR3 residues: CASSYSSGRSQYF. DNA for the CDR3: TGTGCCAGCAGTTACTCTAGCGGGAGATCCCAGTACTTC.

This clonotype was observed many times. This chain connects TRBV20-1 to TRBJ2-7, with D unresolved. V was pared by 6 bases and J by 0 bases, with 18 bases between. CDR3 length: 15 residues. The germline CDR1 and CDR2 sequences are DFQATT and SNEGSKA (reference sequence). The CDR3 spells CSALLPAPSSYEQYF. DNA of the CDR3: TGCAGTGCCCTCCTTCCAGCGCCTAGCTCCTACGAGCAGTACTTC.